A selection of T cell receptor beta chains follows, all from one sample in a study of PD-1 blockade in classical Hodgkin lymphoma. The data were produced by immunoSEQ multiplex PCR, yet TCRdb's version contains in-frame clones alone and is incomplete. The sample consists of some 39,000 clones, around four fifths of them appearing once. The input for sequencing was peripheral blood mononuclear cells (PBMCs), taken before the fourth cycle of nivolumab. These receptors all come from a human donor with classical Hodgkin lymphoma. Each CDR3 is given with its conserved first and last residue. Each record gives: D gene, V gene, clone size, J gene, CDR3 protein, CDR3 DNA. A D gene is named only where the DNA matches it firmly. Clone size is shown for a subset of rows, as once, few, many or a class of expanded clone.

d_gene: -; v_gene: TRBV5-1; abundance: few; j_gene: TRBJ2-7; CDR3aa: CASSSDGPMYEQYF; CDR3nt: TGCGCCAGCAGCTCCGATGGGCCCATGTACGAGCAGTACTTC
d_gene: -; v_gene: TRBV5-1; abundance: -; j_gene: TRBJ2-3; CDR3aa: CASSLEGGTDTQYF; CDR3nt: TGCGCCAGCAGCTTGGAAGGGGGCACAGATACGCAGTATTTT
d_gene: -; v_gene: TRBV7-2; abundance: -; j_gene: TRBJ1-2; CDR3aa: CASSPVQSGNYGYTF; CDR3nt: TGTGCCAGCAGCCCTGTCCAGTCAGGGAACTATGGCTACACCTTC
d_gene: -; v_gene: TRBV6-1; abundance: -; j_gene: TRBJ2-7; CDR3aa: CASTQEGHLSYEQYF; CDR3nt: TGTGCCAGCACCCAGGAGGGACACCTCTCCTACGAGCAGTACTTC
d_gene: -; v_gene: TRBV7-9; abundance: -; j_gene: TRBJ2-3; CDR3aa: CASSLAPDTQYF; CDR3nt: TGTGCCAGCAGCCTAGCCCCAGATACGCAGTATTTT
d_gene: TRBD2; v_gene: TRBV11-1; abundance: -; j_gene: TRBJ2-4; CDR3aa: CASGLAGGLGIQYF; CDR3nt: TGTGCCAGCGGACTAGCGGGGGGGCTGGGCATTCAGTACTTC
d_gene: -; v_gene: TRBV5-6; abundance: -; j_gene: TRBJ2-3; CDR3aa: CASSLRSADTQYF; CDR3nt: TGTGCCAGCAGCTTGAGGTCAGCAGATACGCAGTATTTT
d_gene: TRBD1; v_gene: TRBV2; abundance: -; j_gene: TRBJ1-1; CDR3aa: CASNPGGRTEAFF; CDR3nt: TGTGCCAGCAATCCAGGGGGCAGGACTGAAGCTTTCTTT
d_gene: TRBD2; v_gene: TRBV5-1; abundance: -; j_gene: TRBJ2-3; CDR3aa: CASRRLAGAADTQYF; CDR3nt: TGCGCCAGCAGACGACTAGCGGGGGCCGCAGATACGCAGTATTTT
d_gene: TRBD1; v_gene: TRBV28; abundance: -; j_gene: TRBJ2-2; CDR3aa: CASRTGVRGTGELFF; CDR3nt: TGTGCCAGCAGGACAGGGGTCCGAGGCACCGGGGAGCTGTTTTTT
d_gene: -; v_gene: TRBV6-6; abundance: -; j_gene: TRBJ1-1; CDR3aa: CASRPDGEAFF; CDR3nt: TGTGCCAGCAGACCCGATGGTGAAGCTTTCTTT
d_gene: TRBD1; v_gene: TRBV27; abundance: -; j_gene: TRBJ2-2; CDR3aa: CASGKAGGTGELFF; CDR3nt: TGTGCCAGCGGTAAGGCAGGGGGCACCGGGGAGCTGTTTTTT
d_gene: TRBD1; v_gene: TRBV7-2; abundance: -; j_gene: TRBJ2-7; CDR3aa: CASSLQGTDGYEQYF; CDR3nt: TGTGCCAGCAGCCTACAAGGGACAGACGGCTACGAGCAGTACTTC
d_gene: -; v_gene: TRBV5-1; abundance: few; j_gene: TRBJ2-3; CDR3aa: CASSLGQRVSTDTQYF; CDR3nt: TGCGCCAGCAGCTTGGGTCAGCGGGTGAGCACAGATACGCAGTATTTT
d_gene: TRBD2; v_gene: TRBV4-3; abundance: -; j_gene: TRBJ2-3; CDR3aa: CASSQDRPGTSLGYTQYF; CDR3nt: TGCGCCAGCAGCCAAGATCGCCCCGGGACTAGTTTGGGGTATACGCAGTATTTT
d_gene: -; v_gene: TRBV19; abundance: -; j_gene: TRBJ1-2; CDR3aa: CASSIDHGGIYGYTF; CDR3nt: TGTGCCAGTAGTATAGATCATGGCGGTATCTATGGCTACACCTTC
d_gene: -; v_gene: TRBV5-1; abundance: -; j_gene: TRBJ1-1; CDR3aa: CASSSQGGNTEAFF; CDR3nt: TGCGCCAGCAGCTCACAGGGAGGTAACACTGAAGCTTTCTTT
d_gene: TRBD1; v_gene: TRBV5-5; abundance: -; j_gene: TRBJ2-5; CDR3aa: CASSLAGQGWETQYF; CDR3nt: TGTGCCAGCAGCTTGGCAGGACAGGGTTGGGAGACCCAGTACTTC
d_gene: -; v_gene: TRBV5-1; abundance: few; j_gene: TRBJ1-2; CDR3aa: CASSLEGDYGYTF; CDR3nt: TGCGCCAGCAGCTTGGAAGGGGATTATGGCTACACCTTC
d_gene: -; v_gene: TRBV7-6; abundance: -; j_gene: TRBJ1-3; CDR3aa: CASSLLGLGNTIYF; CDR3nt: TGTGCCAGCAGCTTATTAGGGCTTGGAAACACCATATATTTT
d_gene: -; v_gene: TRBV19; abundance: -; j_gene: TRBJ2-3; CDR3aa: CASRPVGTDTQYF; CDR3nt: TGTGCCAGTAGACCAGTGGGGACAGATACGCAGTATTTT
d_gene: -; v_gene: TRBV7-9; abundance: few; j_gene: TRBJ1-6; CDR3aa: CASSLSGWNSPLHF; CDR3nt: TGTGCCAGCAGCTTGTCGGGGTGGAATTCACCCCTCCACTTT
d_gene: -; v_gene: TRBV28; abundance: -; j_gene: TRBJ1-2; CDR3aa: CASTITSSYGYTF; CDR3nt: TGTGCCAGCACGATCACCTCGAGCTATGGCTACACCTTC
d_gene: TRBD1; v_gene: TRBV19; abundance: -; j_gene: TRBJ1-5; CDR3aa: CASTDRVRNQPQHF; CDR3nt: TGTGCCAGTACCGACAGGGTACGCAATCAGCCCCAGCATTTT
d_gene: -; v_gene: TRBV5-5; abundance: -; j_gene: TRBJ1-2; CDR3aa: CASSLVGGPSYGYTF; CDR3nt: TGTGCCAGCAGCTTGGTGGGGGGGCCGAGCTATGGCTACACCTTC
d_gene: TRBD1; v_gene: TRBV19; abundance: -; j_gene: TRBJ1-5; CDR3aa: CASSIDGTGLWPQHF; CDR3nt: TGTGCCAGTAGTATAGATGGGACAGGGCTCTGGCCCCAGCATTTT
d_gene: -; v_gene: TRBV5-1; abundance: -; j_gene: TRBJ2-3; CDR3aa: CASSWHGGTDTQYF; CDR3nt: TGCGCCAGCAGCTGGCACGGGGGAACAGATACGCAGTATTTT
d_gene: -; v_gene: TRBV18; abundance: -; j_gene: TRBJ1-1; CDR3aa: CASSSTPDFPTEAFF; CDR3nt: TGTGCCAGCTCATCAACCCCGGACTTCCCCACTGAAGCTTTCTTT
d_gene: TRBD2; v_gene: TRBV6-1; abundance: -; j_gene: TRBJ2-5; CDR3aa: CASTGSGGAKETQYF; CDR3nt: TGTGCCAGCACTGGTAGCGGGGGGGCCAAAGAGACCCAGTACTTC
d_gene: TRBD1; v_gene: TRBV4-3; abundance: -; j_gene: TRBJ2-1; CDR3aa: CASSLPPGQTYNEQFF; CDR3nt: TGCGCCAGCAGCCTCCCGCCGGGACAGACGTACAATGAGCAGTTCTTC
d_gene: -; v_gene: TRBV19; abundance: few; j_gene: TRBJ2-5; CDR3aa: CASSRGQETQYF; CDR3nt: TGTGCCAGTAGTCGGGGCCAAGAGACCCAGTACTTC
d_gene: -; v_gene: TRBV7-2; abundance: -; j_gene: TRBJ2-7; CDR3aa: CASSQDYRSYEQYF; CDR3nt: TGTGCCAGCAGCCAGGACTACCGATCCTACGAGCAGTACTTC
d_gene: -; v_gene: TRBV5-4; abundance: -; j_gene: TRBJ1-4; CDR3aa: CASSPQQATNEKLFF; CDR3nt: TGTGCCAGCAGCCCGCAACAGGCAACTAATGAAAAACTGTTTTTT
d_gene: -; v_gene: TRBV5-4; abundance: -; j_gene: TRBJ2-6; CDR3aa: CASSLGGPGANVLTF; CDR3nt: TGTGCCAGCAGCTTGGGAGGGCCTGGGGCCAACGTCCTGACTTTC
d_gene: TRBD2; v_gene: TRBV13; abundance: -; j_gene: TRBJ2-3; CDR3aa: CASATSGGADTQYF; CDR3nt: TGTGCCAGCGCGACTAGCGGGGGTGCAGATACGCAGTATTTT
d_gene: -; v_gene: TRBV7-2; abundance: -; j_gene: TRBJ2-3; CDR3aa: CASTLPEGTQYF; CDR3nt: TGTGCCAGCACCCTTCCGGAAGGTACGCAGTATTTT
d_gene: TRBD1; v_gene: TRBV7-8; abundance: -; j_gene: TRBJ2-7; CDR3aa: CASSLSRTGRKDEQYF; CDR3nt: TGTGCCAGCAGCTTATCGCGGACAGGGAGGAAGGACGAGCAGTACTTC
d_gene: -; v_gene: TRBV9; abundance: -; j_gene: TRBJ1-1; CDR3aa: CASSPARDTEAFF; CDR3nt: TGTGCCAGCAGCCCCGCCCGGGACACTGAAGCTTTCTTT
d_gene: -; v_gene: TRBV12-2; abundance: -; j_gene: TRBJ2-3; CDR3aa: CASRLFSGTGSPDTQYF; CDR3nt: TGTGCAAGTCGCTTATTTTCCGGGACAGGGTCTCCAGATACGCAGTATTTT